These 21 T cell receptor beta chains were all obtained from the same sample, sequenced in a study of monozygotic twins with inflammatory bowel disease. After re-calling the 5' RACE reads, TCRdb lists one entry per CDR3 protein, DNA absent. The sample has some 400,000 distinct CDR3 sequences. Sequencing was carried out using blood. The origin of the receptors is a human donor with ulcerative colitis or Crohn's disease, or a healthy co-twin of an affected twin (not recorded which).

V is TRBV28 and J is TRBJ1-5; checking the TCRdb D call of TRBD1 is not possible without DNA. The CDR3 extends over 16 amino acids. Germline lookup yields CDR1 MDHEN and CDR2 SYDVKM. The CDR3 spells CASSKGQGVSNQPQHF.

V and J are TRBV13 and TRBJ1-3. CDR3 length: 13 residues. Germline V gene sequence: CDR1 PRHDT, CDR2 FYEKMQ (reference sequence). CDR3 amino acids: CASSYWRGNTIYF.

The V and J genes are TRBV20-1 and TRBJ1-1; the D call from TCRdb, TRBD1, cannot be confirmed without DNA. This CDR3 spans 13 amino acids. Germline CDR1 is DFQATT and CDR2 is SNEGSKA (reference sequence). This chain's CDR3 is CSASDRVGTEAFF.

This rearrangement joins TRBV12-3 or TRBV12-4 to TRBJ1-6; the TCRdb call, TRBD1, lacks DNA for checking. This CDR3 has 14 amino acids. The CDR3 sequence: CASSPTGSGSPLHF.

The CDR3 region is CASSPRVTGLGEKLFF. The chain has TRBV7-2 and TRBJ1-4; TCRdb outputs TRBD1, but without DNA this stays unchecked. The CDR3 is made up of 16 amino acids. Germline-derived CDR1 and CDR2 are SGHTA and FQGNSA.

V is TRBV7-9 and J is TRBJ1-2; lacking DNA, the TRBD1 call made by TCRdb goes unchecked. The CDR3 sequence is 15 residues long. The V gene's germline CDR1 is SEHNR and CDR2 FQNEAQ (reference sequence). The CDR3 is CASSYGTGGNYGYTF.

The chain employs TRBV4-1 and TRBJ1-5; TCRdb lists TRBD1, though no DNA is available to test this call. CDR3 length: 17 amino acids. From germline, CDR1 is MGHRA and CDR2 YSYEKL. CDR3 loop: CASSLSSAGEVNQPQHF.

The chain couples TRBV7-9 to TRBJ1-2; as DNA is missing, the TRBD1 call by TCRdb cannot be tested. Germline V CDR1 and CDR2: SEHNR, FQNEAQ (reference sequence). There are 16 residues in the CDR3. CDR3 protein: CASSSNPGQGAYGYTF.

The rearrangement joins TRBV20-1 to TRBJ2-4; as DNA is missing, the TRBD1 call by TCRdb cannot be tested. The germline gives CDR1 DFQATT, CDR2 SNEGSKA (reference sequence). The CDR3 has 15 residues. CDR3 in amino acids: CSAGTGGASKNIQYF.

The CDR3 loop is CASSLSRLETQYF. The chain joins TRBV12-3 or TRBV12-4 to TRBJ2-5; TCRdb returns TRBD1, unconfirmable since there is no DNA. The CDR3 covers 13 residues.

The chain employs TRBV30 and TRBJ1-1. Germline V gene lookup returns CDR1 GTSNPN and CDR2 SVGIG (reference sequence). There are 14 residues in the CDR3. The CDR3 region is CAWSLEGWNTEAFF.

The chain is built from TRBV6-5 and TRBJ1-1; the TCRdb D gene call, TRBD1, has no DNA to confirm it. Germline loops: CDR1 MNHEY, CDR2 SVGAGI. The CDR3 is 12 residues long. The CDR3 protein is CASSWAGREAFF.

The V gene is TRBV15, the J gene TRBJ2-3; TCRdb's D gene call, TRBD2, goes unchecked for lack of DNA. This CDR3 has 15 amino acids. Germline CDR1 is LNHNV and CDR2 is YYDKDF (reference sequence). The CDR3 region is CATSREEAGRSTQYF.

The rearrangement uses TRBV4-1 and TRBJ2-5; the D call of TRBD1 rests on TCRdb alone, since no DNA is present to check it. Germline-derived CDR1 and CDR2 are MGHRA and YSYEKL. The CDR3 has 14 residues. This CDR3 is CASSLQQTGETQYF.

This chain uses TRBV9 with TRBJ2-2; TCRdb names TRBD2, which stays unverified in the absence of DNA. This CDR3 spans 14 amino acids. Germline assignment: CDR1 SGDLS and CDR2 YYNGEE. This CDR3 is CASSTGLATGELFF.

V and J are TRBV7-2 and TRBJ1-1; there is no DNA to check the TCRdb D call of TRBD1. The CDR3 has 16 amino acids. Germline values: CDR1 SGHTA, CDR2 FQGNSA. The CDR3 here is CASSNPTGEGVREAFF.

V and J are TRBV12-3 or TRBV12-4 and TRBJ2-4; TCRdb's assignment of TRBD1 cannot be checked, as there is no DNA. CDR3 length equals 13 residues. The CDR3 region is CASRDDREYIQYF.

The genes are TRBV5-1 and TRBJ2-1; TCRdb gives TRBD1 as the D gene, but with no DNA this cannot be confirmed. This CDR3 is 12 amino acids long. CDR1 and CDR2 from the germline V gene are SGHRS and YFSETQ. CDR3 region: CASGTEVDEQFF.

V and J are TRBV6-1 and TRBJ1-2; TCRdb indicates TRBD1, and absent DNA this call remains unverified. The length of the CDR3 is 14 residues. Germline CDR1 reads MNHNS; CDR2 reads SASEGT. The CDR3 here is CASIPTGGNYGYTF.

The chain is built from TRBV6-6 and TRBJ2-2; TCRdb selects TRBD2, and the lack of DNA leaves this call unchecked. The CDR3 runs to 14 residues. Looked up from germline, CDR1 is MNHNY and CDR2 is SVGAGI (reference sequence). The CDR3 protein is CASVTAGDTGELFF.

The chain joins TRBV28 to TRBJ2-1; there is no DNA to check the TCRdb D call of TRBD1. Germline V lookup: CDR1 MDHEN, CDR2 SYDVKM. CDR3 length equals 16 residues. CDR3 sequence reads: CASSLNVMTEYNEQFF.